The source of this TCR beta chain is a study of blood T cell repertoires in COVID-19. The assay was immunoSEQ multiplex PCR, and TCRdb's table has in-frame clones only and misses some. The data show 360,000 or so clones, roughly 87% seen once. CDR1 is LNHDA, CDR2 SQIVND, per germline (reference sequence). V dropped 7 bases and J dropped 5; count of bases not matched to a gene: 10. The CDR3 is 15 residues long. This TCR derives from a woman aged 55-69 years with COVID-19, enrolled during active disease. The chain recombines TRBV19 with TRBJ1-2, with 10 bases lining up with TRBD1. Sequencing input: peripheral blood. The CDR3 region has the DNA TGTGCCAGTACCCCCCCCGGGACAGGGGAATATGGCTACACCTTC. This sequence encodes CASTPPGTGEYGYTF.